These 20 T cell receptor beta chains originate from one sample sequenced in a study of radiotherapy plus CTLA-4 blockade in lung cancer. Sequenced by immunoSEQ multiplex PCR; TCRdb stores in-frame clones only, minus some. The data hold 65,000 to 90,000 clones, with around nine tenths observed a single time. The sequences come from peripheral blood, collected from a patient treated with radiotherapy plus ipilimumab. All receptors derive from a human donor with non-small cell lung cancer who had stable disease on radiotherapy plus ipilimumab.

This clone has just one count. This chain links TRBV5-1 with TRBJ2-1, with D possibly called TRBD1 or TRBD2 (6 bases each). Germline-derived CDR1 and CDR2 are SGHRS and YFSETQ. The V end was cut by 0 bases, the J end by 8 bases, with 24 bases between. The length of the CDR3 is 18 residues. CDR3 protein: CASSLAGQGVGGLDEQFF. CDR3 DNA: TGCGCCAGCAGCTTGGCGGGACAAGGTGTGGGGGGACTCGATGAGCAGTTCTTC.

J is TRBJ2-7 and V is TRBV5-1, with D unclear. This CDR3 region has 11 residues. Germline loops: CDR1 SGHRS, CDR2 YFSETQ. The germline V and J ends were trimmed by 3 bases and 6 bases, with 7 bases remaining between them. CDR3 sequence (DNA): TGCGCCAGCAGCTCGAATGGCGAGCAGTACTTC. It yields the protein CASSSNGEQYF.

The CDR3 DNA sequence: TGTGCCACCAGGCCCTCGGGTACAAGCCTGACAGAGCAGTTCTTC. This sequence encodes CATRPSGTSLTEQFF. This chain uses TRBV15 with TRBJ2-1; no clear D gene. Deletions cut 6 bases from V and 10 bases from J, with 22 bases between. The CDR3 covers 15 residues. Germline V gene sequence: CDR1 LNHNV, CDR2 YYDKDF (reference sequence).

This chain links TRBV30 with TRBJ2-7; no clear D gene. This CDR3 region has 11 residues. V was shortened by 4 bases and J by 3 bases, with 7 bases between the two germline ends. Germline CDR1 reads GTSNPN; CDR2 reads SVGIG (reference sequence). The CDR3 loop reads CAWNPGYEQYF. The CDR3 bases are TGTGCCTGGAATCCTGGCTACGAGCAGTACTTC.

The chain is built from TRBV2 and TRBJ1-2; D is unresolved. The ends were cut back, 6 bases at V and 3 bases at J, with 17 bases in the middle. Germline lookup yields CDR1 SNHLY and CDR2 FYNNEI. The CDR3 is 15 amino acids. The CDR3 spells CASSPDRKAHYGYTF. As DNA, the CDR3 is TGTGCCAGCAGCCCCGACCGCAAAGCTCACTATGGCTACACCTTC.

The CDR3 nucleotides read TGTGCCAGCAGTCGACCCGGGACAGGGAACACTGAAGCTTTCTTT. Residues: CASSRPGTGNTEAFF. The chain carries TRBV28 and TRBJ1-1; TRBD1 matches at 8 bases. CDR1 is MDHEN, CDR2 SYDVKM, per germline. With 5 bases clipped from V and 1 base from J, the junction kept 6 bases outside the gene matches. The CDR3 has 15 amino acids.

CDR3 nucleotides: TGTGCCAGCAGTACGGCACCGCGGGCGGTAGGTGAGCAGTTCTTC. Its translation: CASSTAPRAVGEQFF. The chain is built from TRBV7-2 and TRBJ2-1; possible D gene TRBD2, 5 bases. Trimming shortened V by 6 bases and J by 9 bases, and 21 bases separated the two germline ends. The CDR3 sequence is 15 residues long. Per the germline V gene, CDR1 is SGHTA and CDR2 is FQGNSA.

The chain couples TRBV5-1 to TRBJ2-3, with unresolved D. Germline CDR1 reads SGHRS; CDR2 reads YFSETQ. The CDR3 has 12 amino acids. Trimming shortened V by 3 bases and J by 2 bases, and 4 bases separated the two germline ends. CDR3 nucleotide sequence: TGCGCCAGCAGCTCCAACACAGATACGCAGTATTTT. Amino acids: CASSSNTDTQYF.

The chain combines TRBV19 with TRBJ1-2; no definite D call. Germline assignment: CDR1 LNHDA and CDR2 SQIVND (reference sequence). V lost 7 bases, J lost 4 bases, and 10 bases lay in between. The CDR3 has 12 residues. DNA of the CDR3: TGTGCCAGTACCCCGGGTCCCTATGGCTACACCTTC. This translates into CASTPGPYGYTF.

The V call is TRBV21-1, the J call TRBJ2-2. TRBV21-1 is described as a pseudogene. There are 14 residues in the CDR3. CDR3 residues: CASSKRDRPGELFF. The CDR3 nucleotides read TGTGCCAGCAGCAAAAGGGACCGGCCCGGGGAGCTGTTTTTT.

This chain links TRBV11-3 with TRBJ2-1; D is unclear. Germline V lookup: CDR1 SGHNT, CDR2 YENEEA. V was cut by 0 bases and J by 9 bases, with 9 bases left in between. The CDR3 extends over 13 amino acids. The CDR3, as DNA: TGTGCCAGCAGCTTAGATATATATGGTGAGCAGTTCTTC. Amino acids: CASSLDIYGEQFF.

V is TRBV5-5 and J is TRBJ2-5; D is possibly TRBD1 or TRBD2 (5 bases each). The CDR3 runs 17 residues. Trimming removed 4 bases from V and 4 bases from J, with 23 bases in between. Germline V CDR1 and CDR2: SGHKS, YYEKEE (reference sequence). The CDR3 DNA follows: TGTGCCAGCAGCCGAGGAGATGCTGGGGGAGAGCGAGAGACCCAGTACTTC. It encodes CASSRGDAGGERETQYF. Supplemented by reference TRBV5-5 and TRBJ2-5, the full variable domain reads DAGVTQSPTHLIKTRGQQVTLRCSPISGHKSVSWYQQVLGQGPQFIFQYYEKEERGRGNFPDRFSARQFPNYSSELNVNALLLGDSALYLCASSRGDAGGERETQYFGPGTRLLVL.

The gene calls are TRBV19 and TRBJ2-7; D is possibly TRBD1 or TRBD2 (6 bases each). V was trimmed by 7 bases and J by 5 bases, leaving 18 bases between them. There are 14 residues in the CDR3. Germline V gene data show CDR1 as LNHDA and CDR2 as SQIVND (reference sequence). This CDR3 is CASTQGGTADEQYF. The CDR3 DNA reads as TGTGCCAGTACCCAAGGGGGGACGGCCGACGAGCAGTACTTC. Using reference TRBV19 and TRBJ2-7 for the parts outside the CDR3, the full variable domain is DGGITQSPKYLFRKEGQNVTLSCEQNLNHDAMYWYRQDPGQGLRLIYYSQIVNDFQKGDIAEGYSVSREKKESFPLTVTSAQKNPTAFYLCASTQGGTADEQYFGPGTRLTVT.

In its sample, this clone was seen once. The CDR3 loop reads CASSPGLAVDEQFF. CDR3 DNA sequence: TGTGCCAGCAGCCCGGGACTAGCGGTCGATGAGCAGTTCTTC. This chain connects TRBV7-3 to TRBJ2-1, with TRBD2 matching 11 bases. The V gene end was trimmed by 5 bases and the J gene end by 8 bases; junction bases not matched to a gene: 5. The germline V gene encodes CDR1 SGHTA and CDR2 FQGTGA. This CDR3 is built from 14 residues.

The rearrangement uses TRBV6-5 and TRBJ2-2; 7 bases are a match to TRBD1. Germline CDR1 reads MNHEY; CDR2 reads SVGAGI. Trimming took 4 bases from V and 4 from J; bases not matched to a gene: 3. This CDR3 comprises 14 residues. CDR3 in amino acids: CASSFNRGTGELFF. Written as DNA, the CDR3 is TGTGCCAGCAGTTTCAACAGGGGCACCGGGGAGCTGTTTTTT.

This clone was picked up a small number of times. The chain carries TRBV7-2 and TRBJ1-6; TRBD1 might be the D (5 bases). The CDR3 covers 14 residues. Germline V gives CDR1 SGHTA, CDR2 FQGNSA. V dropped 2 bases and J dropped 11 bases, with 13 bases sitting between them. CDR3 residues: CASSLSGGLTPLHF. For the CDR3, the DNA is TGTGCCAGCAGCTTATCTGGGGGACTGACACCCCTCCACTTT.

The chain uses TRBV30 and TRBJ2-3, with a weak D call TRBD2 (5 bases). CDR1 GTSNPN and CDR2 SVGIG come from the germline V gene (reference sequence). This CDR3 contains 13 residues. Between the trimmed V and J ends, which lost 0 bases and 4 bases, there was a span of 8 bases. The CDR3 region has the DNA TGTGCCTGGAGTGTCTCTAGCTCAGATACGCAGTATTTT. Encoded protein: CAWSVSSSDTQYF.

The V and J genes are TRBV11-2 and TRBJ1-1; D might be TRBD1 (5 bases). This CDR3 is built from 19 residues. The germline V gene has CDR1 SGHAT and CDR2 FQNNGV. Trimming removed 5 bases from V and 0 bases from J, with 25 bases in between. CDR3 nucleotides: TGTGCCAGCAGCATTAAAATCAGGGAACGGCCCTGGATGAACACTGAAGCTTTCTTT. Protein sequence: CASSIKIRERPWMNTEAFF.

V and J are TRBV5-1 and TRBJ2-3; TRBD2 agrees at 10 bases. The CDR3 contains 16 residues. Losses at the gene ends were 0 bases for V and 8 bases for J; bases not matched to a gene: 9. From germline, CDR1 is SGHRS and CDR2 YFSETQ. The CDR3 DNA reads TGCGCCAGCAGCTTGGAGCCGGGACTAGCGAGGGGTACGCAGTATTTT. Translating it yields CASSLEPGLARGTQYF.

This clone is a singleton in its sample. The chain is built from TRBV7-8 and TRBJ2-3; the D gene is possibly TRBD1 (5 bases). This CDR3 has 14 residues. Germline CDR1 reads SGHVS; CDR2 reads FQNEAQ. The ends were cut back, 5 bases at V and 2 bases at J, with 11 bases in the middle. CDR3 protein: CASSTPDTTDTQYF. In DNA form, the CDR3 reads TGTGCCAGCAGCACGCCGGACACCACAGATACGCAGTATTTT. Drawing the rest from reference TRBV7-8 and TRBJ2-3, the complete variable domain is GAGVSQSPRYKVAKRGQDVALRCDPISGHVSLFWYQQALGQGPEFLTYFQNEAQLDKSGLPSDRFFAERPEGSVSTLKIQRTQQEDSAVYLCASSTPDTTDTQYFGPGTRLTVL.